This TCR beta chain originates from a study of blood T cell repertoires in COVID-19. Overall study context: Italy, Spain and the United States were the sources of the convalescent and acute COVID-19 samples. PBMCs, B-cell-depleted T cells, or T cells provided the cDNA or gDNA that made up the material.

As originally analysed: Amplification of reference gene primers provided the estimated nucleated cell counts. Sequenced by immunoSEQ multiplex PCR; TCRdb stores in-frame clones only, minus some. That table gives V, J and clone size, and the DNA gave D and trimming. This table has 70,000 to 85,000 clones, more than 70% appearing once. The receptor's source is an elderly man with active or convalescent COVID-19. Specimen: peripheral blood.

CDR3 amino acids: CASSYSSSGANVLTF. CDR3 in DNA: TGTGCCAGCAGTTACAGCTCCTCTGGGGCCAACGTCCTGACTTTC. The chain carries TRBV6-6 and TRBJ2-6; no reliable D call. This CDR3 is 15 amino acids long. Germline V lookup: CDR1 MNHNY, CDR2 SVGAGI (reference sequence). Trimming left V 2 bases short and J 0 bases short, with 5 bases between.